These 17 T cell receptor beta chains were all obtained from the same sample, sequenced in a study of patients and donors after allogeneic stem cell transplantation. One entry per CDR3 protein results from TCRdb running MiXCR on the RT-PCR reads. The repertoire has about a million distinct CDR3 sequences, around 17% of them found once; the top ten carry around 5.5%. The specimen sequenced was blood, either unsorted or a sorted T cell fraction (not recorded which). Receptors originate from a human donor who was either an allogeneic HSCT recipient or a stem cell or donor lymphocyte infusion donor (not recorded which). It is not recorded whose cells these are; they may come from a transplant donor.

The chain combines TRBV5-1 with TRBJ2-4, with TRBD2 matching 8 bases. Germline-derived CDR1 and CDR2 are SGHRS and YFSETQ. V lost 2 bases to trimming and J lost 7 bases; unmatched junction nucleotides: 14. This CDR3 is 17 amino acids long. CDR3 sequence (DNA): TGCGCCAGCAGCTTCTCCGGGACTAGAGGGGGGTCTAACATTCAGTACTTC. Protein: CASSFSGTRGGSNIQYF.

The CDR3 nucleotides read TGTGCCAGCAAAACTTCAGGGAGCTCCTATAATTCACCCCTCCACTTT. It specifies CASKTSGSSYNSPLHF. The gene calls are TRBV7-9 and TRBJ1-6; tentatively, D is TRBD1 (5 bases). Germline V gene lookup returns CDR1 SEHNR and CDR2 FQNEAQ (reference sequence). This CDR3 region has 16 residues. Trimming left V 7 bases short and J 0 bases short, with 13 bases between.

V is TRBV5-1 and J is TRBJ1-5; 9 nucleotides match TRBD1. J lost 6 bases, V lost 4 bases, and 5 bases had no gene match. Germline assignment: CDR1 SGHRS and CDR2 YFSETQ. CDR3 length: 14 amino acids. CDR3 loop: CASSPGDRAQPQHF. CDR3 nucleotide sequence: TGCGCCAGCAGCCCCGGGGACAGGGCTCAGCCCCAGCATTTT.

This clonotype was observed at least ten times. This sequence joins TRBV6-1 and TRBJ1-2, with 7 bases fitting TRBD1. After removal of 6 bases from V and 2 bases from J, the junction contained 9 bases not matched to a gene. CDR3 length: 15 residues. Germline values: CDR1 MNHNS, CDR2 SASEGT. CDR3 protein: CASRRWDRKNYGYTF. CDR3 DNA: TGTGCCAGCAGACGATGGGACAGAAAAAACTATGGCTACACCTTC.

This clonotype came up a few times. The V gene is TRBV4-1, the J gene TRBJ1-2; a possible D gene is TRBD1 (6 bases). Germline V gene sequence: CDR1 MGHRA, CDR2 YSYEKL. CDR3 size: 15 residues. Deletions cut 1 base from V and 2 bases from J, with 11 bases between. Written as DNA, the CDR3 is TGCGCCAGCAGCCAAGTGGGGGCAGAGAACTATGGCTACACCTTC. This translates into CASSQVGAENYGYTF.

This clonotype has a handful of counts. The rearrangement joins TRBV5-1 to TRBJ2-3; 13 bases map to TRBD2. The CDR3 totals 17 residues. The junction had 9 bases not matched to a gene; V was cut back by 4 bases and J by 4 bases. The germline CDR1 and CDR2 sequences are SGHRS and YFSETQ. As DNA, the CDR3 is TGCGCCAGCAGCGGGGGGACTAGCGGGGTCGGACCAGATACGCAGTATTTT. This encodes CASSGGTSGVGPDTQYF.

V usage is TRBV5-6 and J usage is TRBJ2-5, with D maybe TRBD1 (5 bases). V lost 4 bases, J lost 1 base, and 8 bases lay in between. Germline V gene sequence: CDR1 SGHDT, CDR2 YYEEEE. The CDR3 spans 13 residues. CDR3 sequence: CASSTDTQETQYF. In DNA form, the CDR3 reads TGTGCCAGCAGCACGGACACCCAAGAGACCCAGTACTTC.

The chain combines TRBV9 with TRBJ1-2; 7 nucleotides match TRBD1. Unmatched junction bases numbered 4, after V lost 0 bases and J lost 5 bases. The CDR3 covers 14 residues. Germline V CDR1 and CDR2: SGDLS, YYNGEE. DNA for the CDR3: TGTGCCAGCAGCGTAGACAAGGGGGCTTATGGCTACACCTTC. Translated, it gives CASSVDKGAYGYTF.

This clonotype appeared a few times. V usage is TRBV27 and J usage is TRBJ1-2, with TRBD1 matching over 7 bases. After removal of 3 bases from V and 0 bases from J, the junction contained 4 bases not matched to a gene. The CDR3 has 15 residues. The germline V gene has CDR1 MNHEY and CDR2 SMNVEV (reference sequence). CDR3 coding DNA: TGTGCCAGCAGTTTGTCAGGGGGAGCTAACTATGGCTACACCTTC. Protein: CASSLSGGANYGYTF.

This clonotype was detected a few times. This sequence joins TRBV20-1 and TRBJ2-5; possibly TRBD2 for D (6 bases). CDR3 length: 14 residues. V was trimmed by 6 bases and J by 4 bases, leaving 18 bases between them. In germline, CDR1 is DFQATT, CDR2 SNEGSKA (reference sequence). CDR3 amino acids: CSAPHTAGIETQYF. DNA for the CDR3: TGCAGTGCCCCTCACACCGCGGGGATAGAGACCCAGTACTTC.

This clonotype was seen a handful of times. The chain has TRBV4-1 and TRBJ1-4; D call uncertain. Germline V CDR1 and CDR2: MGHRA, YSYEKL. Trimming removed 1 base from V and 7 bases from J, with 10 bases in between. This CDR3 region has 14 residues. The CDR3 DNA reads TGCGCCAGCAGCCAAGCGGGTTTGGGTGAAAAACTGTTTTTT. Its protein is CASSQAGLGEKLFF.

The V and J genes are TRBV7-6 and TRBJ1-2; TRBD1 aligns across 7 bases. This CDR3 is 14 amino acids long. J gave up 8 bases and V 1 base, and 7 bases lay outside the gene matches. The germline V gene encodes CDR1 SGHVS and CDR2 FNYEAQ. The CDR3 reads CASSLDRGGQGYTF. CDR3 in DNA: TGTGCCAGCAGCTTAGACCGGGGGGGACAGGGCTACACCTTC.

The rearrangement links TRBV21-1 to TRBJ2-3; no check of the table's D call, TRBD2, against the DNA was made. TRBV21-1 corresponds to a pseudogene. This CDR3 comprises 12 residues. This CDR3 reads CASHGGAVAQYF. Here the CDR3 DNA reads TGTGCCAGCCACGGAGGGGCCGTGGCGCAGTATTTT.

This clonotype was counted between two and nine times. The V gene is TRBV6-1, the J gene TRBJ1-4; D not certain. CDR1 is MNHNS, CDR2 SASEGT, per germline. The V and J ends lost 10 bases and 7 bases respectively, with 16 bases between them. The CDR3 is 13 amino acids. The CDR3 region is CAIASSGGEKLFF. The CDR3 DNA is TGTGCCATCGCGTCGTCGGGCGGTGAAAAACTGTTTTTT.

This chain links TRBV20-1 with TRBJ1-1; D is ambiguous. Germline assignment: CDR1 DFQATT and CDR2 SNEGSKA (reference sequence). This CDR3 comprises 14 residues. V was shortened by 0 bases and J by 4 bases, with 12 bases between the two germline ends. CDR3 nucleotide sequence: TGCAGTGCTAGAGATCTTGGGTTTCCCACTGAAGCTTTCTTT. Amino acid sequence: CSARDLGFPTEAFF.

This clonotype occurred many times. The chain joins TRBV15 to TRBJ2-4; tentative D call: TRBD2 (7 bases). This CDR3 has 15 residues. Germline V gene data show CDR1 as LNHNV and CDR2 as YYDKDF (reference sequence). Trimming stripped 0 bases from V and 4 bases from J, with 10 bases between. CDR3 bases: TGTGCCACCAGCAGAGATAGGGGGGGGAAAAACATTCAGTACTTC. Its translation is CATSRDRGGKNIQYF.

In its sample, this clonotype was seen a few times. CDR3 residues: CASSNKEANYGYTF. The CDR3 DNA is TGTGCCAGCTCAAACAAGGAGGCTAACTATGGCTACACCTTC. The chain employs TRBV18 and TRBJ1-2, with no clear D. CDR1 KGHSH and CDR2 LQKENI come from the germline V gene. The CDR3 covers 14 residues. The V end was cut by 5 bases, the J end by 0 bases, with 10 bases between. Complete variable domain (other parts from reference TRBV18 and TRBJ1-2): NAGVMQNPRHLVRRRGQEARLRCSPMKGHSHVYWYRQLPEEGLKFMVYLQKENIIDESGMPKERFSAEFPKEGPSILRIQQVVRGDSAAYFCASSNKEANYGYTFGSGTRLTVV.